This TCR beta chain was captured in a study of blood T cell repertoires in COVID-19. The table came from immunoSEQ multiplex PCR; TCRdb's copy has only in-frame clones and leaves some out. The data show roughly 250,000 clones, approximately 92% seen once. The receptor's source is a woman younger than 30 who had recovered from COVID-19. The sequenced sample consisted of PBMCs or T cells enriched from blood (not recorded which).

The CDR3 DNA sequence: TGTGCCAGCACCCTAGTGGTAAACTATGGCTACACCTTC. Translated: CASTLVVNYGYTF. The chain has TRBV4-2 and TRBJ1-2; no firm D call. This CDR3 is 13 amino acids long. The germline gives CDR1 LGHNA, CDR2 YNFKEQ. Trimming stripped 7 bases from V and 2 bases from J, with 11 bases between.